The table lists the clone carrying this TCR beta chain with a count of one. The source of the sample is a study of immune characterization of retroperitoneal liposarcoma. V dropped 0 bases and J dropped 4 bases, with 12 bases sitting between them. Germline CDR1 and CDR2: LGHNA and YNFKEQ. The CDR3 has 15 amino acids. TCRdb independently ran MiXCR on the PCR reads; one entry per CDR3 protein. The profile shows about 7,300 distinct CDR3 sequences, approximately 29% of them singletons. The gene calls are TRBV4-2 and TRBJ1-1; no firm D call. Sequenced sample: blood. The TCR comes from a male donor with retroperitoneal liposarcoma. CDR3 DNA sequence: TGTGCCAGCAGCCAAGATAAGCTCCGAACCACTGAAGCTTTCTTT. The encoded protein is CASSQDKLRTTEAFF.